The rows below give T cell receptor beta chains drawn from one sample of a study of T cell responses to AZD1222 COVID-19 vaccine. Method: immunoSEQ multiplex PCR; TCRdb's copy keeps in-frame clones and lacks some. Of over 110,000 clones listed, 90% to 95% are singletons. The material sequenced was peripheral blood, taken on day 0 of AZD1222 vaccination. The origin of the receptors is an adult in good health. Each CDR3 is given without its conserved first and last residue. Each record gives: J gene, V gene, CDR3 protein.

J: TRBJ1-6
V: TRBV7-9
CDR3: ASSVTGGENSPLH

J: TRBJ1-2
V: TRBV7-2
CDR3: ASSWVASSYT

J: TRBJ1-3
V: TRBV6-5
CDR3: ASKMGQGSGNTIY

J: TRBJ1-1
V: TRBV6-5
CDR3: ASSYGPRQTEAF

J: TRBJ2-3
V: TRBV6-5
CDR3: ASSYQLSDTQY

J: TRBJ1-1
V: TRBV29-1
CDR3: SVEKGNTEAF

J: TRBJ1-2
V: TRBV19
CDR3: ASSMEHPNYGYT

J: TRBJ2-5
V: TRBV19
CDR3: ATAADGRGGTQY

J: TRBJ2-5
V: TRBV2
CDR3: ASSGREGQETQY

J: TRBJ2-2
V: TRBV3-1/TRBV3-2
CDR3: ASSPLGGGSGELF

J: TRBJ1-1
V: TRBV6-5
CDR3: ASSLNVGTEAF

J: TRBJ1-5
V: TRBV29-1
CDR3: SVADDRVGYSNQPQH

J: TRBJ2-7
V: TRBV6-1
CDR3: ASSEARVLRGDYEQY

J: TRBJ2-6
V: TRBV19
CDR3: ASTRDRGRPGANVLT

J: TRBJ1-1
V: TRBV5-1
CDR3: ASSLSQLGGNTEAF

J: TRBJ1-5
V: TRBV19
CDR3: ASDDSSNQPQH

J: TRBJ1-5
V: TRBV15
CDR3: ATSRNKGGGNQPQH

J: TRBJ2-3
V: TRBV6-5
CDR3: ASSYSVATSDTQY

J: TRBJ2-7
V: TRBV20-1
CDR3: SARDHHEQY

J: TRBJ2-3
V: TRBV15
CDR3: ATLGTTDTQY

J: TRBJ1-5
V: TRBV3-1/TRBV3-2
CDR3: ASSQGTVSNQPQH

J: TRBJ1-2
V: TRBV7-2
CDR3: ASSRDREGGYT

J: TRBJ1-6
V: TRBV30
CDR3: AWSRTGSRSPLH

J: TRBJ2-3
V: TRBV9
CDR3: ASSVDVLTDTQY

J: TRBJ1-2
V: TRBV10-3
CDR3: AINRDRDDDGYT

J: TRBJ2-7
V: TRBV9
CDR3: ASSVDGSLPSEQY

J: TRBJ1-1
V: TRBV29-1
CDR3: SVVPTEAF

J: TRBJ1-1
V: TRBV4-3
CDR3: ASSQAIGRGNTEAF

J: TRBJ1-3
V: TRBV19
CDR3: ASSIGGVVTGNTIY

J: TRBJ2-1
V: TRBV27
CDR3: ASNFPGGSYNEQF

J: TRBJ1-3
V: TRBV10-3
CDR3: AISESGGLVGNTIY

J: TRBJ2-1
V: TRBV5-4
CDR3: ASSLGLAGDNEQF

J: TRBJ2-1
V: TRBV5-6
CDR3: ASSRNLLSSYNEQF

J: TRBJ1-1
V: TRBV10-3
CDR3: AISGLHDTEAF

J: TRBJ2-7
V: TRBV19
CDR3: ASSRLAGGTYEQY

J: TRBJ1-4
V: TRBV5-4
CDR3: ASSLQGPNEKLF

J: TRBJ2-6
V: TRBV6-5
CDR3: ASLRASPGANVLT

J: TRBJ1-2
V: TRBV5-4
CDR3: ASSFDRSNYGYT

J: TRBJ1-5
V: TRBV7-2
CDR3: ASSSQTGGIGPQH

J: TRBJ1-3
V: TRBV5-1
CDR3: ASSLRRRNTIY

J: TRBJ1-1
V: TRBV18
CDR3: ASSPQQWSTEAF

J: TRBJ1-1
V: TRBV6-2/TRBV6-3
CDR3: ASYYSGTGGTEAF

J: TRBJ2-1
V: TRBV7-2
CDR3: ASSLYGYNEQF

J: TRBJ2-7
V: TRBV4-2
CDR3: ASSEDRGIVNYEQY

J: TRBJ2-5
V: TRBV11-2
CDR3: ASSLQRAVQETQY

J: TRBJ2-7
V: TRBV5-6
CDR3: ASSTRQGQGPLEQY

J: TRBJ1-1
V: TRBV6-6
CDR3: ASWGRPQTEAF

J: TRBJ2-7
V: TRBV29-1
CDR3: SVAGRQGVPYEQY

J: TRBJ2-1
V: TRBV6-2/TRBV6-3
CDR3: ASSYDRVVDEQF

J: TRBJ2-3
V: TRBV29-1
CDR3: SVAGVSTDTQY

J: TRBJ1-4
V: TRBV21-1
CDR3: ASSTREKLF

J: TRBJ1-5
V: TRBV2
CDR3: ASMGEEVYSNQPQH

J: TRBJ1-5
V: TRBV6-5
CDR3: ASSYAENNQPQH

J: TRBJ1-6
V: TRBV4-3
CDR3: ASSQDLQGYSPLH